Listed below are T cell receptor beta chains from one sample, sequenced in a study of T cell responses to AZD1222 COVID-19 vaccine. Assay used: immunoSEQ multiplex PCR; TCRdb lists only in-frame clones, some missing. The repertoire holds about 260,000 clones, with approximately 95% as singletons. This sample comprised peripheral blood, obtained on day 0 of AZD1222 vaccination. The receptor source for this set is an adult in good health. The CDR3 runs from the conserved cysteine through the conserved F or W. The order of the fields is CDR3 protein, CDR3 DNA, J gene, D gene, clone size, V gene. A D gene is named only where the DNA matches it firmly. The size field is filled for only some rows; it gives once, few, many or a size class.

CDR3aa: CASSLNRRTYGYTF
CDR3nt: TGTGCCAGCAGCCTCAACAGGCGTACCTATGGCTACACCTTC
j_gene: TRBJ1-2
d_gene: NA
abundance: NA
v_gene: TRBV3-1/TRBV3-2

CDR3aa: CASSLGEGLGEQYF
CDR3nt: TGCGCCAGCAGCTTGGGGGAGGGGCTGGGCGAGCAGTACTTC
j_gene: TRBJ2-7
d_gene: TRBD2
abundance: NA
v_gene: TRBV5-1

CDR3aa: CASSQDQAYGYTF
CDR3nt: TGTGCCAGCAGCCAAGACCAGGCCTATGGCTACACCTTC
j_gene: TRBJ1-2
d_gene: NA
abundance: NA
v_gene: TRBV14

CDR3aa: CASSQAGGLNNSPLHF
CDR3nt: TGCGCCAGCAGCCAAGCGGGGGGGCTAAATAATTCACCCCTCCACTTT
j_gene: TRBJ1-6
d_gene: NA
abundance: NA
v_gene: TRBV4-1

CDR3aa: CASSLDIANLSPQFF
CDR3nt: TGTGCCAGCAGCTTGGACATCGCTAACCTTAGCCCCCAGTTCTTC
j_gene: TRBJ2-1
d_gene: NA
abundance: NA
v_gene: TRBV5-4

CDR3aa: CASSPGGDEAFF
CDR3nt: TGTGCCAGCTCACCAGGGGGAGATGAAGCTTTCTTT
j_gene: TRBJ1-1
d_gene: NA
abundance: NA
v_gene: TRBV18

CDR3aa: CASSLTSGGRETQYF
CDR3nt: TGTGCCAGCAGCCTGACTAGCGGGGGAAGGGAGACCCAGTACTTC
j_gene: TRBJ2-5
d_gene: TRBD2
abundance: NA
v_gene: TRBV7-8

CDR3aa: CASSGRLAGEETQYF
CDR3nt: TGTGCCAGCAGCGGCCGACTAGCGGGGGAAGAGACCCAGTACTTC
j_gene: TRBJ2-5
d_gene: TRBD2
abundance: NA
v_gene: TRBV11-2

CDR3aa: CASSPPTRGEKLFF
CDR3nt: TGTGCCAGCAGTCCCCCGACCCGTGGTGAAAAACTGTTTTTT
j_gene: TRBJ1-4
d_gene: NA
abundance: NA
v_gene: TRBV28

CDR3aa: CATRRPDYNEQFF
CDR3nt: TGTGCCACCAGGCGGCCGGACTACAATGAGCAGTTCTTC
j_gene: TRBJ2-1
d_gene: NA
abundance: NA
v_gene: TRBV6-5

CDR3aa: CASSSTGSTDTQYF
CDR3nt: TGCGCCAGCAGCTCGACAGGAAGCACAGATACGCAGTATTTT
j_gene: TRBJ2-3
d_gene: NA
abundance: once
v_gene: TRBV5-1

CDR3aa: CASSSPGLGAYEQYF
CDR3nt: TGTGCCAGCAGTAGCCCGGGACTAGGGGCCTACGAGCAGTACTTC
j_gene: TRBJ2-7
d_gene: TRBD2
abundance: NA
v_gene: TRBV6-2/TRBV6-3

CDR3aa: CASSSGLGASEQFF
CDR3nt: TGTGCCAGCAGCTCGGGACTAGGGGCCAGTGAGCAGTTCTTC
j_gene: TRBJ2-1
d_gene: TRBD2
abundance: NA
v_gene: TRBV7-3

CDR3aa: CASSYGTDASTDTQYF
CDR3nt: TGTGCCAGCAGCTACGGGACGGACGCTAGCACAGATACGCAGTATTTT
j_gene: TRBJ2-3
d_gene: NA
abundance: NA
v_gene: TRBV7-3

CDR3aa: CASSVAGGRSDTQYF
CDR3nt: TGTGCCAGCAGTGTCGCGGGGGGGCGATCAGATACGCAGTATTTT
j_gene: TRBJ2-3
d_gene: TRBD2
abundance: NA
v_gene: TRBV6-4

CDR3aa: CASSYLAGDWRETQYF
CDR3nt: TGTGCCAGCAGTTACCTTGCGGGCGATTGGCGAGAGACCCAGTACTTC
j_gene: TRBJ2-5
d_gene: NA
abundance: NA
v_gene: TRBV6-6

CDR3aa: CASSLRSPETQYF
CDR3nt: TGTGCCAGCAGCTTAAGGTCCCCAGAGACCCAGTACTTC
j_gene: TRBJ2-5
d_gene: NA
abundance: NA
v_gene: TRBV7-2

CDR3aa: CASSFLGGSGYTF
CDR3nt: TGTGCCAGCAGTTTCCTAGGGGGAAGCGGCTACACCTTC
j_gene: TRBJ1-2
d_gene: NA
abundance: NA
v_gene: TRBV12-3/TRBV12-4

CDR3aa: CASSPRTDTQYF
CDR3nt: TGTGCCAGCAGTCCAAGGACAGATACGCAGTATTTT
j_gene: TRBJ2-3
d_gene: NA
abundance: NA
v_gene: TRBV12-3/TRBV12-4

CDR3aa: CASSLLSTDTQYF
CDR3nt: TGCGCCAGCAGCTTGCTGAGCACAGATACGCAGTATTTT
j_gene: TRBJ2-3
d_gene: NA
abundance: NA
v_gene: TRBV5-1

CDR3aa: CASSLGGRFETQYF
CDR3nt: TGTGCCAGCAGCTTGGGCGGGAGGTTCGAGACCCAGTACTTC
j_gene: TRBJ2-5
d_gene: TRBD2
abundance: NA
v_gene: TRBV11-2

CDR3aa: CASSSLEAGGRETQYF
CDR3nt: TGTGCCAGCAGTTCACTCGAAGCGGGGGGGCGTGAGACCCAGTACTTC
j_gene: TRBJ2-5
d_gene: TRBD2
abundance: NA
v_gene: TRBV28

CDR3aa: CASTTTGDGYTF
CDR3nt: TGTGCCAGTACCACGACAGGGGACGGCTACACCTTC
j_gene: TRBJ1-2
d_gene: TRBD1
abundance: NA
v_gene: TRBV19

CDR3aa: CASSVGAAGHRNSPLHF
CDR3nt: TGTGCCAGCAGCGTGGGGGCTGCGGGACATCGTAATTCACCCCTCCACTTT
j_gene: TRBJ1-6
d_gene: NA
abundance: NA
v_gene: TRBV9

CDR3aa: CASSSADEKLFF
CDR3nt: TGTGCCAGCAGTTCGGCAGATGAAAAACTGTTTTTT
j_gene: TRBJ1-4
d_gene: NA
abundance: NA
v_gene: TRBV6-5

CDR3aa: CASRGSPQGYNSPLHF
CDR3nt: TGTGCCAGCAGAGGGTCCCCCCAGGGTTATAATTCACCCCTCCACTTT
j_gene: TRBJ1-6
d_gene: NA
abundance: NA
v_gene: TRBV28

CDR3aa: CASSTPGTQEFF
CDR3nt: TGCGCCAGCAGTACCCCCGGGACACAGGAGTTCTTC
j_gene: TRBJ2-1
d_gene: NA
abundance: NA
v_gene: TRBV5-1

CDR3aa: CASSLDNAEAFF
CDR3nt: TGTGCCAGCAGTCTTGACAACGCTGAAGCTTTCTTT
j_gene: TRBJ1-1
d_gene: NA
abundance: NA
v_gene: TRBV28

CDR3aa: CASTPTTRTGASSYNSPLHF
CDR3nt: TGTGCCAGCACCCCAACAACCCGGACAGGGGCGAGCTCCTATAATTCACCCCTCCACTTT
j_gene: TRBJ1-6
d_gene: TRBD1
abundance: NA
v_gene: TRBV2

CDR3aa: CASSRTNSYEQYF
CDR3nt: TGTGCCAGCAGCAGGACAAACTCCTACGAGCAGTACTTC
j_gene: TRBJ2-7
d_gene: NA
abundance: NA
v_gene: TRBV14

CDR3aa: CASSLDGTAGAQHF
CDR3nt: TGCGCCAGCAGCTTGGACGGGACCGCCGGGGCCCAGCATTTT
j_gene: TRBJ1-5
d_gene: NA
abundance: NA
v_gene: TRBV5-1

CDR3aa: CASSHGTSGRDEQYF
CDR3nt: TGTGCCAGCAGCCATGGGACTAGCGGGAGAGATGAGCAGTACTTC
j_gene: TRBJ2-7
d_gene: TRBD2
abundance: NA
v_gene: TRBV7-3

CDR3aa: CASRYLLSSYNSPLHF
CDR3nt: TGTGCCAGCAGGTACCTGTTGAGCTCCTATAATTCACCCCTCCACTTT
j_gene: TRBJ1-6
d_gene: NA
abundance: NA
v_gene: TRBV6-5

CDR3aa: CSASGRGGYTF
CDR3nt: TGCAGTGCCTCGGGCCGGGGTGGCTACACCTTC
j_gene: TRBJ1-2
d_gene: NA
abundance: NA
v_gene: TRBV20-1

CDR3aa: CASSVTLAGGPLGEQYF
CDR3nt: TGCGCCAGCAGCGTAACACTAGCGGGGGGGCCCCTCGGCGAGCAGTACTTC
j_gene: TRBJ2-7
d_gene: TRBD2
abundance: NA
v_gene: TRBV5-1

CDR3aa: CASSHLGIYGYTF
CDR3nt: TGTGCCAGCAGCCATCTAGGGATCTATGGCTACACCTTC
j_gene: TRBJ1-2
d_gene: NA
abundance: NA
v_gene: TRBV3-1/TRBV3-2

CDR3aa: CASSKGQQNTEAFF
CDR3nt: TGTGCCAGTAGTAAGGGACAGCAGAACACTGAAGCTTTCTTT
j_gene: TRBJ1-1
d_gene: TRBD1
abundance: NA
v_gene: TRBV19

CDR3aa: CASSAGTRGTIEQFF
CDR3nt: TGTGCCAGCAGCGCAGGGACAAGAGGTACAATAGAGCAGTTCTTC
j_gene: TRBJ2-1
d_gene: NA
abundance: NA
v_gene: TRBV11-3

CDR3aa: CASQKGRTTNEKLFF
CDR3nt: TGTGCCAGTCAAAAGGGCAGAACAACTAATGAAAAACTGTTTTTT
j_gene: TRBJ1-4
d_gene: NA
abundance: NA
v_gene: TRBV19

CDR3aa: CASSLQLWNAFF
CDR3nt: TGTGCCAGCAGCCTACAGTTATGGAATGCTTTCTTT
j_gene: TRBJ1-1
d_gene: NA
abundance: NA
v_gene: TRBV7-2

CDR3aa: CASSQGYQETQYF
CDR3nt: TGTGCCAGCAGCCAGGGGTACCAAGAGACCCAGTACTTC
j_gene: TRBJ2-5
d_gene: NA
abundance: NA
v_gene: TRBV11-1

CDR3aa: CASSRGHHTEAFF
CDR3nt: TGTGCCAGCAGCCGGGGACACCACACTGAAGCTTTCTTT
j_gene: TRBJ1-1
d_gene: NA
abundance: NA
v_gene: TRBV9

CDR3aa: CASSVVGYGYTF
CDR3nt: TGTGCCAGCAGCGTAGTCGGCTATGGCTACACCTTC
j_gene: TRBJ1-2
d_gene: NA
abundance: once
v_gene: TRBV9

CDR3aa: CASSGWDQETQYF
CDR3nt: TGTGCCAGTAGTGGCTGGGACCAAGAGACCCAGTACTTC
j_gene: TRBJ2-5
d_gene: NA
abundance: NA
v_gene: TRBV19

CDR3aa: CASSTGPGVQFYEQYF
CDR3nt: TGTGCCAGCAGCACCGGACCCGGGGTGCAGTTCTACGAGCAGTACTTC
j_gene: TRBJ2-7
d_gene: NA
abundance: NA
v_gene: TRBV9

CDR3aa: CASSYSWTQYF
CDR3nt: TGTGCCAGCAGTTACTCCTGGACCCAGTACTTC
j_gene: TRBJ2-5
d_gene: NA
abundance: NA
v_gene: TRBV6-2/TRBV6-3

CDR3aa: CASSSGGTGWSGANVLTF
CDR3nt: TGCGCCAGCAGTTCGGGCGGGACAGGTTGGTCTGGGGCCAACGTCCTGACTTTC
j_gene: TRBJ2-6
d_gene: TRBD1
abundance: NA
v_gene: TRBV5-1

CDR3aa: CASSQETGGITGELFF
CDR3nt: TGTGCCAGCAGCCAGGAGACAGGGGGGATTACCGGGGAGCTGTTTTTT
j_gene: TRBJ2-2
d_gene: TRBD1
abundance: NA
v_gene: TRBV14

CDR3aa: CASSSERNEKLFF
CDR3nt: TGTGCCAGTAGTTCAGAGAGAAACGAAAAACTGTTTTTT
j_gene: TRBJ1-4
d_gene: NA
abundance: few
v_gene: TRBV19

CDR3aa: CASSTTGTDYEQYF
CDR3nt: TGTGCCAGCAGCACAACCGGGACGGACTACGAGCAGTACTTC
j_gene: TRBJ2-7
d_gene: NA
abundance: once
v_gene: TRBV9

CDR3aa: CASSSSYGYTF
CDR3nt: TGTGCCAGCAGCTCTAGCTATGGCTACACCTTC
j_gene: TRBJ1-2
d_gene: NA
abundance: NA
v_gene: TRBV3-1/TRBV3-2

CDR3aa: CASSPAGTGARDTQYF
CDR3nt: TGCGCCAGCAGCCCGGCCGGGACGGGGGCAAGAGATACGCAGTATTTT
j_gene: TRBJ2-3
d_gene: NA
abundance: NA
v_gene: TRBV5-1

CDR3aa: CASRGEGQGNTEAFF
CDR3nt: TGTGCCAGTCGGGGGGAAGGGCAGGGGAACACTGAAGCTTTCTTT
j_gene: TRBJ1-1
d_gene: NA
abundance: NA
v_gene: TRBV28

CDR3aa: CASSLGNGQGSTQYF
CDR3nt: TGTGCCAGCAGCTTGGGTAATGGACAGGGTAGTACGCAGTATTTT
j_gene: TRBJ2-3
d_gene: TRBD1
abundance: NA
v_gene: TRBV5-4